The TCR beta chain described here comes from a study of T cell responses to AZD1222 COVID-19 vaccine. Profiling relied on immunoSEQ multiplex PCR, and the TCRdb table lists in-frame clones only, not all of them. The data show roughly 150,000 clones, 85% to 95% seen once. About this clone itself: Its target is unknown.

Notes on the study in general: Elevations in Spike-specific TCR breadth and depth followed administration of two AZD1222 doses. Repertoire samples came only from after the peak T cell response. Donors skewed white British and female; clonal diversity was possibly underestimated.

The CDR3 is made up of 12 amino acids. Germline CDR1 is MNHEY and CDR2 is SVGAGI. The V and J ends lost 6 bases and 7 bases respectively, with 13 bases between them. The source was peripheral blood, collected on day 0 of AZD1222 vaccination. V and J are TRBV6-5 and TRBJ2-7, with D uncertain. The sequence came from an adult in good health. This CDR3 is CASRDWLGEQYF. In DNA form, the CDR3 reads TGTGCCAGCAGAGACTGGCTCGGAGAGCAGTACTTC.